These T cell receptor beta chains were read from a single sample in a study of OX40 agonist ivuxolimab in advanced cancers. The repertoire was sequenced with immunoSEQ multiplex PCR; TCRdb's copy has only in-frame clones and lacks some. The profile covers tens of thousands of clones, with about 90% appearing a single time and about 4.1% taken by the ten largest. The input for sequencing was CD4+ or CD8+ T cells sorted from blood, taken in a trial of the OX40 agonist ivuxolimab. The receptors were gathered from an adult with an advanced solid tumor such as melanoma, head and neck, liver or kidney cancer. CDR3s include the opening cysteine and the closing phenylalanine or tryptophan. The D gene is left open where the match is weak. Only part of the rows carry a size: once, few, many, or a class if the clone is expanded.

TRBD1,.,TRBV4-2,TRBJ1-2,CASSQGGQSSNYGYTF,TGTGCCAGCAGCCAAGGGGGACAGTCATCTAACTATGGCTACACCTTC
.,.,TRBV4-3,TRBJ2-1,CASSQDGLRYNEQFF,TGCGCCAGCAGCCAAGATGGTCTACGGTACAATGAGCAGTTCTTC
TRBD1,once,TRBV28,TRBJ2-1,CASSLFTGASLNEQFF,TGTGCCAGCAGTTTATTTACAGGGGCCTCTCTCAATGAGCAGTTCTTC
TRBD2,.,TRBV28,TRBJ2-7,CASSTVAGGVGEQYF,TGTGCCAGCAGTACAGTAGCGGGAGGAGTGGGCGAGCAGTACTTC
.,.,TRBV2,TRBJ2-1,CASSSAGTQAPHEQFF,TGTGCCAGCAGTTCCGCCGGGACTCAGGCCCCACATGAGCAGTTCTTC
.,once,TRBV4-3,TRBJ1-2,CASSQDRSQDYGYTF,TGCGCCAGCAGCCAAGACAGGTCACAGGACTATGGCTACACCTTC
.,.,TRBV19,TRBJ2-7,CASSIGLMSYEQYF,TGTGCCAGTAGTATCGGGTTGATGTCCTACGAGCAGTACTTC
.,.,TRBV5-4,TRBJ2-7,CASSWAQGYEQYF,TGTGCCAGCAGCTGGGCCCAGGGATACGAGCAGTACTTC
TRBD1,.,TRBV2,TRBJ2-5,CASGDWGLGTGTQYF,TGTGCCAGCGGGGATTGGGGATTAGGGACAGGAACCCAGTACTTC
TRBD2,.,TRBV5-4,TRBJ2-7,CASSLALAGGFHEQYF,TGTGCCAGCAGCTTGGCTTTAGCGGGAGGTTTCCACGAGCAGTACTTC
.,.,TRBV27,TRBJ1-5,CASSLGRNQPQHF,TGTGCCAGCAGTTTAGGCAGGAATCAGCCCCAGCATTTT
.,.,TRBV7-2,TRBJ2-7,CASSPPGEAYEQYF,TGTGCCAGCAGCCCCCCCGGGGAGGCCTACGAGCAGTACTTC
.,.,TRBV19,TRBJ2-1,CASSMTGWNEQFF,TGTGCCAGTAGTATGACCGGGTGGAATGAGCAGTTCTTC